Following are 31 T cell receptor beta chains from one sample sequenced in a study of T cells in Graves' hyperthyroidism and ophthalmopathy. Researchers took RNA transcripts and amplified the TCR beta CDR3 regions from them. The HTBI primer set drove a first-round RT-PCR of the TCR CDR3. TCRdb re-called the multiplex PCR reads with MiXCR, one entry per CDR3 protein. The sample holds about 420,000 distinct CDR3 sequences; about an eighth are singletons and the top ten take approximately 5.3%. The sequencing input was blood. These receptor sequences come from a young woman with Graves' hyperthyroidism.

This clonotype has at least ten counts. The CDR3 reads CASSALTDNQPQHF. The CDR3 nucleotides are TGTGCCAGCAGTGCACTGACAGACAATCAGCCCCAGCATTTT. The chain couples TRBV2 to TRBJ1-5, with D possibly being TRBD1 (5 bases). CDR3 length equals 14 residues. In germline, CDR1 is SNHLY, CDR2 FYNNEI. V lost 4 bases to trimming and J lost 3 bases, with 10 bases between them.

The chain carries TRBV7-6 and TRBJ2-2; TRBD2 might be the D (6 bases). V lost 1 base and J lost 5, with 14 bases in between. CDR3 size: 16 residues. Germline V gives CDR1 SGHVS, CDR2 FNYEAQ. CDR3 nucleotide sequence: TGTGCCAGCAGCTTAGGTTCCCTAGCGAGTACCGGGGAGCTGTTTTTT. It yields the protein CASSLGSLASTGELFF.

This rearrangement joins TRBV6-1 to TRBJ1-6; tentatively, D is TRBD1 (6 bases). CDR1 and CDR2 from the germline V gene are MNHNS and SASEGT. This CDR3 spans 14 amino acids. The V end lost 6 bases, the J end lost 8 bases, and 14 bases lay between the germline ends. The CDR3 nucleotides are TGTGCCAGCAGCGCGTGGGGGGCCCATTCACCCCTCCACTTT. Translating gives CASSAWGAHSPLHF.

This clonotype has ten or more counts. The chain has TRBV28 and TRBJ2-5, with TRBD1 identical over 9 bases. J lost 2 bases, V lost 4 bases, and 23 bases had no gene match. The germline V gene has CDR1 MDHEN and CDR2 SYDVKM. The CDR3 spans 21 residues. CDR3 region: CASSSQGGGTGIFGVQETQYF. The CDR3 nucleotides are TGTGCCAGCAGTTCCCAGGGAGGAGGGACAGGGATCTTTGGGGTTCAAGAGACCCAGTACTTC.

Many counts were recorded for this clonotype. The gene calls are TRBV7-3 and TRBJ2-1; 10 positions agree with TRBD2. CDR3 length: 16 amino acids. V was pared by 5 bases and J by 9 bases, with 13 bases of the junction left unmatched. CDR1 SGHTA and CDR2 FQGTGA come from the germline V gene. The CDR3 protein is CASSRALAGDEGEQFF. The DNA of the CDR3 is TGTGCCAGCAGCCGCGCGCTAGCGGGAGATGAAGGTGAGCAGTTCTTC.

V is TRBV20-1 and J is TRBJ1-4; D call uncertain. V was cut by 6 bases and J by 10 bases, with 21 bases left in between. This CDR3 has 14 residues. CDR1 is DFQATT, CDR2 SNEGSKA, per germline (reference sequence). For the CDR3, the DNA is TGCAGTGCCCCCTTGGCAGCCCTTGATGGAAAACTGTTTTTT. It translates to CSAPLAALDGKLFF.

This clonotype was recorded many times. The V call is TRBV7-2, the J call TRBJ2-1; D is perhaps TRBD1 (6 bases). The CDR3 loop spans 15 amino acids. Trimming stripped 5 bases from V and 2 bases from J, with 13 bases between. Germline V CDR1 and CDR2: SGHTA, FQGNSA. The CDR3 DNA reads TGTGCCAGCAGCCCACGGGACATAACCTACAATGAGCAGTTCTTC. It specifies CASSPRDITYNEQFF. The complete variable domain, with remaining parts taken from reference TRBV7-2 and TRBJ2-1, reads GAGVSQSPSNKVTEKGKDVELRCDPISGHTALYWYRQSLGQGLEFLIYFQGNSAPDKSGLPSDRFSAERTGGSVSTLTIQRTQQEDSAVYLCASSPRDITYNEQFFGPGTRLTVL.

This clonotype was detected many times. This sequence joins TRBV12-3 or TRBV12-4 and TRBJ1-1; D is unresolved. Between the trimmed V and J ends, which lost 7 bases and 4 bases, there was a span of 19 bases. The CDR3 spans 15 residues. The CDR3 DNA reads TGTGCCAGCACTTGGGAGGAGGCTCGCGGCACTGAAGCTTTCTTT. Encoded protein: CASTWEEARGTEAFF.

This clonotype has more than one count but fewer than ten. The chain links TRBV4-1 to TRBJ2-3, with unresolved D. V was trimmed by 0 bases and J by 3 bases, leaving 13 bases between them. Germline V CDR1 and CDR2: MGHRA, YSYEKL. The CDR3 is 16 amino acids. Here the CDR3 reads CASSQDVTVLTDTQYF. The CDR3 nucleotides read TGCGCCAGCAGCCAAGATGTGACGGTCCTGACAGATACGCAGTATTTT.

This clonotype was seen repeatedly, ten times or more. The chain carries TRBV5-1 and TRBJ2-7; the match to TRBD2 covers 9 bases. V lost 3 bases and J lost 3; bases outside the gene matches: 10. Germline V CDR1 and CDR2: SGHRS, YFSETQ. The CDR3 runs to 16 residues. The CDR3 DNA reads as TGCGCCAGCAGCTCCTCTAGCGGGAATTTCAACTACGAGCAGTACTTC. Amino acids: CASSSSSGNFNYEQYF.

The chain uses TRBV18 and TRBJ1-5; 7 positions match TRBD1. This CDR3 contains 14 residues. V was pared by 5 bases and J by 11 bases, with 12 bases of the junction left unmatched. Germline V lookup: CDR1 KGHSH, CDR2 LQKENI. CDR3 residues: CASSATGERQAQHF. The CDR3 DNA follows: TGTGCCAGCTCAGCAACAGGGGAACGACAGGCCCAGCATTTT. The whole variable domain, filled in from reference TRBV18 and TRBJ1-5, reads NAGVMQNPRHLVRRRGQEARLRCSPMKGHSHVYWYRQLPEEGLKFMVYLQKENIIDESGMPKERFSAEFPKEGPSILRIQQVVRGDSAAYFCASSATGERQAQHFGDGTRLSIL.

The genes are TRBV19 and TRBJ1-2; 7 nucleotides line up with TRBD1. Germline V CDR1 and CDR2: LNHDA, SQIVND (reference sequence). V was clipped by 7 bases and J by 1 base; unmatched bases: 6. The length of the CDR3 is 14 residues. The CDR3 nucleotides read TGTGCCAGTACCCCCGGGACAGTTAACTATGGCTACACCTTC. It codes for CASTPGTVNYGYTF.

This clonotype was observed a few times. The rearrangement links TRBV15 to TRBJ1-5, with 9 bases identical to TRBD1. The V segment lost 5 bases and the J segment 0 bases; nucleotides outside the gene matches: 11. Germline V lookup: CDR1 LNHNV, CDR2 YYDKDF (reference sequence). This CDR3 has 18 amino acids. As DNA, the CDR3 is TGTGCCACCAGCGGTAGGGGACAGGGAATCGATAGCAATCAGCCCCAGCATTTT. Its protein is CATSGRGQGIDSNQPQHF.

This sequence joins TRBV7-8 and TRBJ2-3, with 12 nucleotides matching TRBD2. The length of the CDR3 is 16 residues. V was pared by 5 bases and J by 5 bases, with 8 bases of the junction left unmatched. The germline V gene encodes CDR1 SGHVS and CDR2 FQNEAQ. CDR3 amino acids: CASSQRLAGVGDTQYF. The CDR3 DNA follows: TGTGCCAGCAGCCAGCGACTAGCGGGAGTGGGAGATACGCAGTATTTT.

This clonotype was seen ten or more times. The V gene is TRBV10-3, the J gene TRBJ2-7; 10 bases align to TRBD2. The ends lost 0 bases at V and 4 bases at J; junction bases unmatched: 6. CDR1 ENHRY and CDR2 SYGVKD come from the germline V gene. The CDR3 is made up of 16 amino acids. CDR3 sequence: CAISESTQREGYEQYF. CDR3 DNA: TGTGCCATCAGTGAGTCGACACAGCGGGAGGGATACGAGCAGTACTTC.

V is TRBV14 and J is TRBJ1-1; possible D gene TRBD1, 6 bases. The V and J ends lost 2 bases and 6 bases respectively, with 13 bases between them. CDR3 size: 14 residues. CDR1 and CDR2 (germline): SGHDN, FVKESK. CDR3 region: CASSQMVQGPEAFF. CDR3 bases: TGTGCCAGCAGCCAAATGGTACAGGGCCCTGAAGCTTTCTTT.

This clonotype was seen ten or more times. The chain uses TRBV5-1 and TRBJ2-1; D is uncertain. V was clipped by 1 base and J by 8 bases, with 7 bases between them. CDR3 length: 12 amino acids. Germline V gives CDR1 SGHRS, CDR2 YFSETQ. The CDR3 is CASSLQDHEQFF. The DNA of the CDR3 is TGCGCCAGCAGCTTGCAGGACCATGAGCAGTTCTTC.

The table lists this clonotype with a few counts. The V gene is TRBV2, the J gene TRBJ2-3, with 7 bases matching TRBD2. CDR1 SNHLY and CDR2 FYNNEI come from the germline V gene. Trimming cost V 1 base and J 2 bases; bases outside gene matches: 21. The CDR3 covers 21 residues. The CDR3 is CASSEGLGFIRAGEATDTQYF. In nucleotides, the CDR3 is TGTGCCAGCAGTGAAGGACTTGGTTTTATAAGGGCGGGAGAAGCCACAGATACGCAGTATTTT.

The V gene is TRBV2, the J gene TRBJ2-1; TRBD2 aligns across 12 bases. The germline V gene encodes CDR1 SNHLY and CDR2 FYNNEI. This CDR3 spans 19 amino acids. Trimming took 4 bases from V and 0 from J; bases not matched to a gene: 10. CDR3 amino acids: CASSVRVLAGGSSYNEQFF. The DNA of the CDR3 is TGTGCCAGCAGTGTAAGGGTTCTAGCGGGAGGGAGCTCCTACAATGAGCAGTTCTTC. Looking up the rest from reference TRBV2 and TRBJ2-1 gives the full variable domain: EPEVTQTPSHQVTQMGQEVILRCVPISNHLYFYWYRQILGQKVEFLVSFYNNEISEKSEIFDDQFSVERPDGSNFTLKIRSTKLEDSAMYFCASSVRVLAGGSSYNEQFFGPGTRLTVL.

In its sample, this clonotype was seen many times. V is TRBV28 and J is TRBJ2-3; D is unresolved. The CDR3 is 14 amino acids. V lost 4 bases and J lost 5, with 13 bases in between. In germline, CDR1 is MDHEN, CDR2 SYDVKM. The CDR3 DNA reads as TGTGCCAGCAGTTCCCGGATACGGCAAGATACGCAGTATTTT. Its protein product is CASSSRIRQDTQYF.

J is TRBJ2-3 and V is TRBV2, with a possible D match to TRBD1 (6 bases). The CDR3 loop spans 15 amino acids. V gave up 5 bases and J gave up 3 bases, with 15 bases separating them. CDR1 and CDR2 (germline): SNHLY, FYNNEI. The DNA for the CDR3 is TGTGCCAGCAGTCGGACAGCTATTAATACAGATACGCAGTATTTT. Amino acids: CASSRTAINTDTQYF.

This clonotype was observed at least ten times. The CDR3 loop is CASSLGLARSYEQYF. The CDR3 nucleotides are TGTGCCAGCAGCTTAGGGCTAGCTCGCTCCTACGAGCAGTACTTC. The chain joins TRBV13 to TRBJ2-7, with D possibly TRBD2 on 5 matching bases. V was trimmed by 0 bases and J by 0 bases, leaving 9 bases between them. The germline gives CDR1 PRHDT, CDR2 FYEKMQ (reference sequence). The CDR3 extends over 15 amino acids.

This clonotype has ten or more counts. V gene TRBV12-3 or TRBV12-4 combines with J gene TRBJ2-5, with TRBD2 identical over 7 bases. The CDR3 is 16 amino acids. The V and J ends lost 5 bases and 4 bases, in that order; junction bases with no gene match: 13. The CDR3 DNA reads TGTGCCAGCAGTACACTTCAGGCTCCGGGGGGAGAGACCCAGTACTTC. Translation: CASSTLQAPGGETQYF.

The table lists this clonotype with a few counts. The V gene is TRBV20-1, the J gene TRBJ2-6; a weak D match, TRBD1 (5 bases). CDR3 length equals 15 residues. The germline CDR1 and CDR2 sequences are DFQATT and SNEGSKA (reference sequence). Trimming stripped 5 bases from V and 0 bases from J, with 11 bases between. CDR3 protein: CSADKGISGANVLTF. The CDR3 coding sequence is TGCAGTGCTGATAAGGGGATCTCTGGGGCCAACGTCCTGACTTTC.

This clonotype was seen only a few times. The V gene is TRBV20-1, the J gene TRBJ1-1, with 7 bases identical to TRBD1. Unmatched junction bases numbered 20, after V lost 1 base and J lost 6 bases. The CDR3 runs to 18 residues. Germline-derived CDR1 and CDR2 are DFQATT and SNEGSKA (reference sequence). CDR3 in DNA: TGCAGTGCTAGAGTCGCCTCCATAATTGACAGGGCGAAGGCTGAAGCTTTCTTT. Protein product: CSARVASIIDRAKAEAFF.

This clonotype was picked up many times. The chain uses TRBV12-3 or TRBV12-4 and TRBJ1-5; D is undetermined. V gave up 3 bases and J gave up 1 base, with 4 bases separating them. The CDR3 totals 13 residues. CDR3 residues: CASSLNSNQPQHF. CDR3 in DNA: TGTGCCAGCAGTTTGAACAGCAATCAGCCCCAGCATTTT.

There are many counts of this clonotype. This rearrangement joins TRBV6-1 to TRBJ2-7; 7 bases match TRBD1. Germline assignment: CDR1 MNHNS and CDR2 SASEGT. This CDR3 has 16 amino acids. V lost 5 bases to trimming and J lost 4 bases; unmatched junction nucleotides: 14. CDR3 protein: CASSRRTGTVFYEQYF. The CDR3 bases are TGTGCCAGCAGTAGAAGAACCGGGACAGTATTTTACGAGCAGTACTTC.

This clonotype was seen at least ten times. The chain recombines TRBV12-3 or TRBV12-4 with TRBJ1-1; D gene uncertain. The CDR3 length is 13 residues. Trimming cost V 8 bases and J 3 bases, with 13 bases left between them. CDR3 nucleotides: TGTGCCAGCGGGTACAGAGGTTACACTGAAGCTTTCTTT. Its translation: CASGYRGYTEAFF.

The table lists this clonotype with many counts. The V and J genes are TRBV29-1 and TRBJ2-7; 9 bases agree with TRBD2. Germline V lookup: CDR1 SQVTM, CDR2 ANQGSEA. J gave up 6 bases and V 7 bases, and 7 bases lay outside the gene matches. The CDR3 spans 12 residues. CDR3 in DNA: TGCAGCGCCCGGACTAGCGTCGGCGAGCAGTACTTC. Translating gives CSARTSVGEQYF.

This clonotype was picked up many times. The chain links TRBV12-3 or TRBV12-4 to TRBJ2-1, with D possibly matching TRBD2 (6 bases). This CDR3 is built from 11 residues. Between the trimmed V and J ends, which lost 6 bases and 9 bases, there was a span of 9 bases. The CDR3 spells CASRLAFEQFF. The CDR3 DNA sequence: TGTGCCAGCAGGCTAGCGTTTGAGCAGTTCTTC.

This clonotype was seen repeatedly, ten times or more. The V gene is TRBV30, the J gene TRBJ2-3, with 10 bases that match TRBD2. CDR3 length equals 15 residues. The trim removed 3 bases at V and 3 bases at J, leaving 6 bases unmatched. Per germline, CDR1 GTSNPN and CDR2 SVGIG (reference sequence). The CDR3 bases are TGTGCCTGGAGGGAACTAGCGGGATTTACAGATACGCAGTATTTT. Translation gives CAWRELAGFTDTQYF.